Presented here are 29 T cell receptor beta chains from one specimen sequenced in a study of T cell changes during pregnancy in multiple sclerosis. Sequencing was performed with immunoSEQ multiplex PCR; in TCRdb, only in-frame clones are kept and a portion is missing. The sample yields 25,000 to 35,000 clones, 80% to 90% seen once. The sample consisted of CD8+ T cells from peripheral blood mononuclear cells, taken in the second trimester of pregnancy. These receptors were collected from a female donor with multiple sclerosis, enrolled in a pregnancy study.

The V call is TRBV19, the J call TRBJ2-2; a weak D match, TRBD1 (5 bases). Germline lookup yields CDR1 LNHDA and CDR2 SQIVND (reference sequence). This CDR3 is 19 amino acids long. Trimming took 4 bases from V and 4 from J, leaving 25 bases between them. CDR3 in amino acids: CASSTLTIRVGDITGELFF. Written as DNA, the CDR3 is TGTGCCAGTAGTACCCTTACCATCAGGGTAGGGGATATCACCGGGGAGCTGTTTTTT.

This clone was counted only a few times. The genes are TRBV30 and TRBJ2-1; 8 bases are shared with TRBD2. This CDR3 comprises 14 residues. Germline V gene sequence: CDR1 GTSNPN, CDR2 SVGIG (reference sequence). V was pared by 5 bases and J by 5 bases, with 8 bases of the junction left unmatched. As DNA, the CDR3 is TGTGCCTGGGAACGGGAGGGACACAACAATGAGCAGTTCTTC. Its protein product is CAWEREGHNNEQFF.

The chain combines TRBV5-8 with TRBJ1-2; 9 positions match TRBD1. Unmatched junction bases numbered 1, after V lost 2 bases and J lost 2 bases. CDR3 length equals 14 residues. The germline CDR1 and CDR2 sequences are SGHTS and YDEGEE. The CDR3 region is CASSFGQGNYGYTF. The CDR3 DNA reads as TGTGCCAGCAGCTTCGGACAGGGGAACTATGGCTACACCTTC.

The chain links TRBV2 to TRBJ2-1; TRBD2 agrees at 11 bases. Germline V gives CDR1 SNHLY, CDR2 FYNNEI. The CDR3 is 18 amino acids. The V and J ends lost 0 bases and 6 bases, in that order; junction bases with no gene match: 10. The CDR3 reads CASSEAGTSGRDINEQFF. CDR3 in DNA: TGTGCCAGCAGTGAAGCTGGCACTAGCGGGAGAGATATCAATGAGCAGTTCTTC.

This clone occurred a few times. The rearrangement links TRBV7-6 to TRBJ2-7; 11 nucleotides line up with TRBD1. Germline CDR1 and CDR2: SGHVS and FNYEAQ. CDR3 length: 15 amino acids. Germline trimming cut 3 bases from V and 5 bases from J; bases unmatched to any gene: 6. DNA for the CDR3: TGTGCCAGCAGCTTTTCCGGGACAGGGGGTAACGAGCAGTACTTC. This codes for CASSFSGTGGNEQYF.

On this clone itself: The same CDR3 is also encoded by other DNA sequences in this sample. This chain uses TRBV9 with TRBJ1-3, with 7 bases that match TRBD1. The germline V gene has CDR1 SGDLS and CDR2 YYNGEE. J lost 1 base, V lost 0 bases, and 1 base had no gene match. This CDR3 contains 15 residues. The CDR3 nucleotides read TGTGCCAGCAGCGTAGACAGGGGTTCTGGAAACACCATATATTTT. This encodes CASSVDRGSGNTIYF.

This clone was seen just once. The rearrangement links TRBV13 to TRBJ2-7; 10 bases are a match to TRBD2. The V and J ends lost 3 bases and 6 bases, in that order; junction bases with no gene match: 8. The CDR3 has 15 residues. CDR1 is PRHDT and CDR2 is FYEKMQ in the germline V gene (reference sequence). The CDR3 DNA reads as TGTGCCAGCAGCTTCAGCGGGGGGGCCGGCGGCGAGCAGTACTTC. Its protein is CASSFSGGAGGEQYF. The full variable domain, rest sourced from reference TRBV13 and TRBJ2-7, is AAGVIQSPRHLIKEKRETATLKCYPIPRHDTVYWYQQGPGQDPQFLISFYEKMQSDKGSIPDRFSAQQFSDYHSELNMSSLELGDSALYFCASSFSGGAGGEQYFGPGTRLTVT.

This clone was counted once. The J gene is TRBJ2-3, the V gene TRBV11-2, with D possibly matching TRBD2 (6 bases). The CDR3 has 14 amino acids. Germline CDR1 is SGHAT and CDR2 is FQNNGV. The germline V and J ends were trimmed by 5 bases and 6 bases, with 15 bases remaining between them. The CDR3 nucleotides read TGTGCCAGCAGCCCCCGACTAGGTTGGGATACGCAGTATTTT. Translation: CASSPRLGWDTQYF.

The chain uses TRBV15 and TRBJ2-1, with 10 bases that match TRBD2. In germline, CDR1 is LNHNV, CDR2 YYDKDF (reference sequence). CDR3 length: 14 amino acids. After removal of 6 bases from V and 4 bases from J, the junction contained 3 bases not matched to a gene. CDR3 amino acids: CATSGSGGYNEQFF. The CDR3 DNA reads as TGTGCCACCAGTGGTAGCGGGGGGTACAATGAGCAGTTCTTC.

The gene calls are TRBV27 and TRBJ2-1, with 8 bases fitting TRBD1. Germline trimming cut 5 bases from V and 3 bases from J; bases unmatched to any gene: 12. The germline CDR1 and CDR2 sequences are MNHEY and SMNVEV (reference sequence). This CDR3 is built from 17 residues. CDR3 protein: CASSPGEAGGFYNEQFF. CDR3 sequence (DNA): TGTGCCAGCAGTCCCGGAGAGGCAGGGGGCTTCTACAATGAGCAGTTCTTC.

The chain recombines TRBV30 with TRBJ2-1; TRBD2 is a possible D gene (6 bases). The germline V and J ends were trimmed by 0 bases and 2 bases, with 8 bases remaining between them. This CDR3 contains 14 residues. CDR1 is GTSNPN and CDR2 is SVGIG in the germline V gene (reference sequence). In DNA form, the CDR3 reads TGTGCCTGGAGTGTACTAGCCCCCTACAATGAGCAGTTCTTC. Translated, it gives CAWSVLAPYNEQFF.

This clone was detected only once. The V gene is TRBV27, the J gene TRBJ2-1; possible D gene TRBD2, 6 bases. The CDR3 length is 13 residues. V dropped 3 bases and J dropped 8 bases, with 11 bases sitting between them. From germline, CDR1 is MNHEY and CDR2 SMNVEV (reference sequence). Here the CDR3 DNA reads TGTGCCAGCAGTTTTTCCAGGGACTATGAGCAGTTCTTC. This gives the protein CASSFSRDYEQFF.

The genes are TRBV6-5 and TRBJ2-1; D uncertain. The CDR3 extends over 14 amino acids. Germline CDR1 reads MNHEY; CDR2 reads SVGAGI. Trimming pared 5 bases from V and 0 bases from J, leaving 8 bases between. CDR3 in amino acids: CASSKQSSYNEQFF. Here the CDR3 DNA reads TGTGCCAGCAGTAAACAGAGCTCCTACAATGAGCAGTTCTTC.

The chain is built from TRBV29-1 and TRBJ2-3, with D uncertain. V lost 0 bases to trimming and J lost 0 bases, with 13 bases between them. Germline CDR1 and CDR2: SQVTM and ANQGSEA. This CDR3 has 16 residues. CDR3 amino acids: CSVEEVPGISTDTQYF. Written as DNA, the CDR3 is TGCAGCGTTGAAGAAGTCCCCGGTATTAGCACAGATACGCAGTATTTT.

CDR3 nucleotides: TGTGCCAGCAGTTTAACCAGGGAAGGCAATCAGCCCCAGCATTTT. Residues: CASSLTREGNQPQHF. The genes are TRBV27 and TRBJ1-5; possibly TRBD1 for D (5 bases). Trimming shortened V by 2 bases and J by 2 bases, and 10 bases separated the two germline ends. Germline CDR1 and CDR2: MNHEY and SMNVEV (reference sequence). The CDR3 has 15 amino acids.

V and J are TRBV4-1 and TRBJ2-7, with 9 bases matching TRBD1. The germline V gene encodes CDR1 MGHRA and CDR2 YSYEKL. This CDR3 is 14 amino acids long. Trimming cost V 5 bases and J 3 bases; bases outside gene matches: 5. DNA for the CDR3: TGCGCCAGCAGCACGCGACAGGGGGGCTACGAGCAGTACTTC. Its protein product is CASSTRQGGYEQYF.

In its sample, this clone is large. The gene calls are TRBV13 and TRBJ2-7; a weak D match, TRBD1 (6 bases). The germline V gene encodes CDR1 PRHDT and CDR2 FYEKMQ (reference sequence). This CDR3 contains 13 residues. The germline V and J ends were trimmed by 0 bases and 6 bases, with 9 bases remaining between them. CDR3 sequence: CASSLGQGGEQYF. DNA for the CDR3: TGTGCCAGCAGCTTAGGACAGGGTGGCGAGCAGTACTTC.

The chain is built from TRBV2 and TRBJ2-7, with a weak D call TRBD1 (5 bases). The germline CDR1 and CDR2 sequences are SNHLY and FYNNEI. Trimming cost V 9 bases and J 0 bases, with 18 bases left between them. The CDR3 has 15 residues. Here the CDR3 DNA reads TGTGCCAGAAGACAGCCATCGGGCTCCTCCTACGAGCAGTACTTC. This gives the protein CARRQPSGSSYEQYF.

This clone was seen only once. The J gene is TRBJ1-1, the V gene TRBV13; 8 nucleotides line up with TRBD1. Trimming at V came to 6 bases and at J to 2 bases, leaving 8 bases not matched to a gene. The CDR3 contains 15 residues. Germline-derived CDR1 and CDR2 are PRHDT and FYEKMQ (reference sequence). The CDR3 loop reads CASSFTGGYNTEAFF. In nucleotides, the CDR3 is TGTGCCAGCAGTTTTACAGGGGGTTACAACACTGAAGCTTTCTTT.

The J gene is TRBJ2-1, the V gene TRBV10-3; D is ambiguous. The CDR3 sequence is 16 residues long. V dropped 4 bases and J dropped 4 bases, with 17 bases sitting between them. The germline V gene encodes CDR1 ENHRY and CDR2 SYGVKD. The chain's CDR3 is CAISAASADGYNEQFF. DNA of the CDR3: TGTGCCATCAGTGCTGCCAGCGCTGACGGATACAATGAGCAGTTCTTC.

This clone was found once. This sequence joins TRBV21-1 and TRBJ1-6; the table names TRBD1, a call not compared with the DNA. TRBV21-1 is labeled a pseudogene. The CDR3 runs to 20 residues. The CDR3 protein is CASSKVGPQVQPVDNSPLHF. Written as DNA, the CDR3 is TGTGCCAGCAGCAAAGTTGGTCCCCAGGTACAACCCGTGGATAATTCACCCCTCCACTTT.

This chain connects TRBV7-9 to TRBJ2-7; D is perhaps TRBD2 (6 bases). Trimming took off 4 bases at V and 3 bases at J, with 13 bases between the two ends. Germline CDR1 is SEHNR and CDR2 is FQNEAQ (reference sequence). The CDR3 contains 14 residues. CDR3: CASSSTSGDYEQYF. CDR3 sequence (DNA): TGTGCCAGCAGCTCCACATCGGGGGACTACGAGCAGTACTTC.

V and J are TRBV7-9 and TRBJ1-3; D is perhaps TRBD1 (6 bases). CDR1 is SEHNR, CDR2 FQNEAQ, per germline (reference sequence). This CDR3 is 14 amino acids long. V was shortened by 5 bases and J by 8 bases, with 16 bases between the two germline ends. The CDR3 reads CASSVSGTLDTIYF. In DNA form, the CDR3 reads TGTGCCAGCAGCGTTTCCGGGACATTGGACACCATATATTTT.

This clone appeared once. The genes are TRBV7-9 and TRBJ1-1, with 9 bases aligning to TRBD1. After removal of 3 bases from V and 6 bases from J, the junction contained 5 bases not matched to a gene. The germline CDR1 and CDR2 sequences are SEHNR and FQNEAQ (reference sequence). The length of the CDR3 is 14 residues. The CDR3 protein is CASSLGQGESEAFF. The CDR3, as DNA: TGTGCCAGCAGCTTGGGACAGGGTGAGTCTGAAGCTTTCTTT.

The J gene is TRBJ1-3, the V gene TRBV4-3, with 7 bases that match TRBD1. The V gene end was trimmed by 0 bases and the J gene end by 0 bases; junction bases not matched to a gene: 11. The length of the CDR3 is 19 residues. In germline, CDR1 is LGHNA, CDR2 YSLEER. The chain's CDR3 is CASSQDVSVDRDSGNTIYF. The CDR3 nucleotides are TGCGCCAGCAGCCAAGATGTCTCGGTCGACAGGGACTCTGGAAACACCATATATTTT.

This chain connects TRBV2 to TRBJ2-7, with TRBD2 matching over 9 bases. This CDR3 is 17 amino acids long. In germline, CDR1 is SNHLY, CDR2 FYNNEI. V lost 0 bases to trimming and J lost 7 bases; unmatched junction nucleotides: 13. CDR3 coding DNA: TGTGCCAGCAGTGAAGCGCTCAGGGGAGCGGGGGGCGAGGAGCAGTACTTC. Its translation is CASSEALRGAGGEEQYF.

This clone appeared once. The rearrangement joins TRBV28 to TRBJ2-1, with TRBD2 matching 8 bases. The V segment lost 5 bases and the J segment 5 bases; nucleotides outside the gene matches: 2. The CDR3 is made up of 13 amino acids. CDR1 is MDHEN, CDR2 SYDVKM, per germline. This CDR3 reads CASSELADNEQFF. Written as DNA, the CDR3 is TGTGCCAGCAGTGAACTAGCGGACAATGAGCAGTTCTTC.

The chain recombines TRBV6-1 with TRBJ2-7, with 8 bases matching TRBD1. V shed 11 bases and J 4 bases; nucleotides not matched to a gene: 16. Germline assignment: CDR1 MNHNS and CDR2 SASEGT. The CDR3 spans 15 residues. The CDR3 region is CAAKGTGSSVYEQYF. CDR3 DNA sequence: TGTGCCGCAAAGGGGACAGGTAGTTCAGTGTACGAGCAGTACTTC.

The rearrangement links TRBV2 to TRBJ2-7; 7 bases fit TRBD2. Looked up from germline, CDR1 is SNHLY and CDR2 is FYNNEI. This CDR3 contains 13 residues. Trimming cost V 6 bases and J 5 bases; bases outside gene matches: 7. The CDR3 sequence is CASSPLATDEQYF. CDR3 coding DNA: TGTGCCAGCAGCCCACTAGCGACGGACGAGCAGTACTTC.